A single TCR beta chain is shown here with its context. The V end was cut by 5 bases, the J end by 2 bases, with 16 bases between. The CDR3 runs 16 residues. Germline loops: CDR1 SGHAT, CDR2 FQNNGV. The table came from immunoSEQ multiplex PCR; TCRdb's copy has only in-frame clones and leaves some out. The sample includes roughly 180,000 clones, about 86% of them seen just once. This sample is drawn from a study of blood T cell repertoires in COVID-19. Study context: Donors in the United States, Italy and Spain gave samples during acute or convalescent COVID-19.

The TCR comes from a man between 65 and 80 years old with active or convalescent COVID-19. This chain connects TRBV11-2 to TRBJ2-4; tentative D call: TRBD1 (6 bases). The sample taken for sequencing was peripheral blood. CDR3 bases: TGTGCCAGCAGCGAAGGGGCAGGGGTAACCAAAAACATTCAGTACTTC. Residues: CASSEGAGVTKNIQYF. The full variable domain, with the rest looked up from reference TRBV11-2 and TRBJ2-4, is EAGVAQSPRYKIIEKRQSVAFWCNPISGHATLYWYQQILGQGPKLLIQFQNNGVVDDSQLPKDRFSAERLKGVDSTLKIQPAKLEDSAVYLCASSEGAGVTKNIQYFGAGTRLSVL.